This T cell receptor (beta chain) was sequenced for a study of cytomegalovirus exposure and HLA in healthy donors. Regarding the study as a whole: Presence/absence results assume similar sequencing depth per donor, which may not hold.

The study ran its PCR with 60 Vbeta and 13 Jbeta primers. The assay was immunoSEQ multiplex PCR, and TCRdb's table has in-frame clones only and misses some. Among 150,000 to 200,000 clones listed, about 77% were seen once. Despite likely unrecorded immune exposures, the donors were nominally healthy at the time of sampling. Germline CDR1 is MNHEY and CDR2 is SMNVEV (reference sequence). This CDR3 spans 14 amino acids. V was cut by 7 bases and J by 0 bases, with 13 bases left in between. Note on this clone: The antigen remains undetermined.

V and J are TRBV27 and TRBJ2-7; possible D gene TRBD1, 6 bases. This TCR was recovered from a male donor in good health and CMV-seropositive. Sequencing input: PBMCs. The DNA of the CDR3 is TGTGCCAGCAAACTGACAGGTTCCTCCTACGAGCAGTACTTC. The encoded protein is CASKLTGSSYEQYF.